This TCR beta chain comes out of a study of blood T cell repertoires in COVID-19. Profiling relied on immunoSEQ multiplex PCR, and the TCRdb table lists in-frame clones only, not all of them. The table has 82,000 or so clones, 80% to 90% seen once. There are a few counts of this clone. CDR1 is MGHRA and CDR2 is YSYEKL in the germline V gene. This CDR3 is 15 amino acids long. V dropped 0 bases and J dropped 1 base, with 10 bases sitting between them. Participant-given clinical history determined each cohort assignment. The chain is built from TRBV4-1 and TRBJ2-7; perhaps TRBD1 as D (6 bases). The TCR originated in a woman in her forties or fifties with acute COVID-19. The specimen sequenced was PBMCs or T cells enriched from blood (not recorded which). CDR3 amino acids: CASSQEDSGSYEQYF. DNA for the CDR3: TGCGCCAGCAGCCAAGAGGACAGTGGATCCTACGAGCAGTACTTC.